Shown below are 12 T cell receptor beta chains from a single sample sequenced in a study of OX40 agonist ivuxolimab in advanced cancers. Data came from immunoSEQ multiplex PCR; TCRdb stores just in-frame clones and leaves some out. The repertoire consists of about 32,000 clones, with roughly 79% occurring once and the leading ten covering about 18%. Sequenced here: CD4+ or CD8+ T cells sorted from blood, sampled in a trial of the OX40 agonist ivuxolimab. These receptor sequences come from an adult with an advanced solid tumor such as melanoma, head and neck, liver or kidney cancer.

CDR3 protein: CASSLPRTGGTEAFF. In nucleotides, the CDR3 is TGTGCCAGCAGCTTACCGCGGACAGGGGGCACTGAAGCTTTCTTT. The rearrangement links TRBV7-8 to TRBJ1-1; 10 bases align to TRBD1. Germline CDR1 and CDR2: SGHVS and FQNEAQ. The CDR3 runs 15 residues. V lost 2 bases and J lost 4; bases outside the gene matches: 4. The full variable domain, with the rest looked up from reference TRBV7-8 and TRBJ1-1, is GAGVSQSPRYKVAKRGQDVALRCDPISGHVSLFWYQQALGQGPEFLTYFQNEAQLDKSGLPSDRFFAERPEGSVSTLKIQRTQQEDSAVYLCASSLPRTGGTEAFFGQGTRLTVV.

About this clone: This CDR3 is also generated by other DNA sequences in the sample. The chain employs TRBV29-1 and TRBJ2-1, with TRBD1 identical over 8 bases. V gave up 4 bases and J gave up 1 base; unmatched junction bases: 0. CDR3 length equals 13 residues. CDR1 is SQVTM and CDR2 is ANQGSEA in the germline V gene. The CDR3 reads CSVGQGSYNEQFF. The CDR3 region has the DNA TGCAGCGTTGGACAGGGGTCCTACAATGAGCAGTTCTTC.

The chain joins TRBV2 to TRBJ1-5; 7 bases are a match to TRBD1. This CDR3 contains 15 residues. The junction had 6 bases not matched to a gene; V was cut back by 7 bases and J by 0 bases. The germline gives CDR1 SNHLY, CDR2 FYNNEI. CDR3 nucleotides: TGTGCCAGCATCCGGGACAGAAGTAGCAATCAGCCCCAGCATTTT. It specifies CASIRDRSSNQPQHF.

This chain joins TRBV4-2 and TRBJ1-5; 8 bases line up with TRBD1. V lost 3 bases, J lost 5 bases, and 0 bases stayed unmatched. The CDR3 is made up of 13 amino acids. CDR1 and CDR2 (germline): LGHNA, YNFKEQ. The CDR3 loop is CASSQDRDQPQHF. The CDR3, as DNA: TGTGCCAGCAGCCAGGACAGGGATCAGCCCCAGCATTTT.

This clone occurred a few times. This chain uses TRBV7-2 with TRBJ1-3; D not resolved. The CDR3 loop spans 14 amino acids. Between the trimmed V and J ends, which lost 6 bases and 0 bases, there was a span of 9 bases. Germline V gene sequence: CDR1 SGHTA, CDR2 FQGNSA. The chain's CDR3 is CASRRGLSGNTIYF. DNA for the CDR3: TGTGCCAGCAGAAGAGGCCTCTCTGGAAACACCATATATTTT.

This clone was detected only once. The CDR3: CAWRSQGAYGYTF. The CDR3 region has the DNA TGTGCCTGGAGGTCGCAGGGGGCCTATGGCTACACCTTC. The chain joins TRBV30 to TRBJ1-2; 8 bases are shared with TRBD1. The V gene's germline CDR1 is GTSNPN and CDR2 SVGIG (reference sequence). CDR3 size: 13 residues. Trimming cost V 3 bases and J 4 bases; bases outside gene matches: 4.

The V gene is TRBV7-3, the J gene TRBJ2-7; D gene uncertain. This CDR3 contains 16 residues. Germline lookup yields CDR1 SGHTA and CDR2 FQGTGA. Trimming left V 5 bases short and J 7 bases short, with 24 bases between. CDR3 nucleotides: TGTGCCAGCAGCCCAAACCCTTCTTCCGGGTTTGGGGAGCAGTACTTC. It codes for CASSPNPSSGFGEQYF.

This rearrangement joins TRBV28 to TRBJ2-2, with D unclear. V gave up 4 bases and J gave up 0 bases, with 9 bases separating them. From germline, CDR1 is MDHEN and CDR2 SYDVKM. The CDR3 has 15 residues. In DNA, the CDR3 is TGTGCCAGCAGTTCCGGAGCAACGAACACCGGGGAGCTGTTTTTT. The encoded protein is CASSSGATNTGELFF.

The chain joins TRBV5-1 to TRBJ2-2; weak D call: TRBD1 (6 bases). CDR3 size: 16 residues. The V and J ends lost 4 bases and 3 bases respectively, with 16 bases between them. Germline V gene data show CDR1 as SGHRS and CDR2 as YFSETQ. The CDR3 loop is CASSTEAQGYTGELFF. For the CDR3, the DNA is TGCGCCAGCAGCACGGAGGCACAGGGATACACCGGGGAGCTGTTTTTT. Looking up the rest from reference TRBV5-1 and TRBJ2-2 gives the full variable domain: KAGVTQTPRYLIKTRGQQVTLSCSPISGHRSVSWYQQTPGQGLQFLFEYFSETQRNKGNFPGRFSGRQFSNSRSEMNVSTLELGDSALYLCASSTEAQGYTGELFFGEGSRLTVL.

This clone was picked up a small number of times. The chain links TRBV23-1 to TRBJ1-1; 8 bases align to TRBD1. TRBV23-1 is an ORF, with its function uncertain. This CDR3 is built from 16 residues. J was trimmed by 4 bases and V by 3 bases; bases with no gene match: 10. CDR3 in amino acids: CASSQGDRGPVTEAFF. CDR3 in DNA: TGCGCCAGCAGTCAGGGTGACAGGGGCCCCGTCACTGAAGCTTTCTTT.

The sample holds one count of this clone. V gene TRBV10-3 combines with J gene TRBJ2-1; the D call may be TRBD1 or TRBD2 (5 bases each). The CDR3 contains 13 residues. With 2 bases removed from V and 14 bases from J, the gap between germline ends came to 16 bases. Germline values: CDR1 ENHRY, CDR2 SYGVKD. The CDR3 nucleotides are TGTGCCATCAGTGAGGAGGGGCAGGGTAAGAAGTTCTTC. Translated: CAISEEGQGKKFF.

V usage is TRBV30 and J usage is TRBJ1-1; D uncertain. Looked up from germline, CDR1 is GTSNPN and CDR2 is SVGIG (reference sequence). Trimming shortened V by 2 bases and J by 3 bases, and 10 bases separated the two germline ends. The CDR3 runs to 13 residues. CDR3 in DNA: TGTGCCTGGAGTTGGCAGCGGCACACTGAAGCTTTCTTT. It is translated as CAWSWQRHTEAFF.